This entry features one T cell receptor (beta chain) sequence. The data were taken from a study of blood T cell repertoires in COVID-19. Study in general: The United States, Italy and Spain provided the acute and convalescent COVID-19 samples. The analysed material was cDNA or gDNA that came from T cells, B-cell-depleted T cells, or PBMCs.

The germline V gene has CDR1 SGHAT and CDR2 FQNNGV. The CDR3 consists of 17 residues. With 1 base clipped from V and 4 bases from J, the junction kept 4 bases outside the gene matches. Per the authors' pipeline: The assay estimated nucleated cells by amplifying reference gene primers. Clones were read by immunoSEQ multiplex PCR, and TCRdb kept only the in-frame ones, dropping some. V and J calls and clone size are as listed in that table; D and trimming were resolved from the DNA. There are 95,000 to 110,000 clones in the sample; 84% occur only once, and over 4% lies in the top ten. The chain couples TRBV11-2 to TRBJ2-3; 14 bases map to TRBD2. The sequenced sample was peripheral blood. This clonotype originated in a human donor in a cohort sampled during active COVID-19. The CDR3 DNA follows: TGTGCCAGCAGCTTAGGGGGGACTAGCGGGAGATCAGATACGCAGTATTTT. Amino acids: CASSLGGTSGRSDTQYF.